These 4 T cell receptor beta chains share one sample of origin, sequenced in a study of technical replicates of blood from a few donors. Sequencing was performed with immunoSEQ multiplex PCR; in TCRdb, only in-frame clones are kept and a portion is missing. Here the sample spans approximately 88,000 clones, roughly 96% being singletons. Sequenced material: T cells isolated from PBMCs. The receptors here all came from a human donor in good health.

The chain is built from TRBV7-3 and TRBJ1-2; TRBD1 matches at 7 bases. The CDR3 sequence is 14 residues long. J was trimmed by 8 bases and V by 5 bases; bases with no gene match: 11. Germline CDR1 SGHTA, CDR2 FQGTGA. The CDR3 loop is CASSPGTAKVGYTF. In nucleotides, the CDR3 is TGTGCCAGCAGCCCCGGGACAGCAAAAGTGGGCTACACCTTC.

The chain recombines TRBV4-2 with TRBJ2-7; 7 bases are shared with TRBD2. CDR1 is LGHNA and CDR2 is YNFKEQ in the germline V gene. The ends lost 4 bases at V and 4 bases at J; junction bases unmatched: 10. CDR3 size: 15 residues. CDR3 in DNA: TGTGCCAGCAGCCCTCGGGCTAGCGGAAGATACGAGCAGTACTTC. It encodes CASSPRASGRYEQYF.

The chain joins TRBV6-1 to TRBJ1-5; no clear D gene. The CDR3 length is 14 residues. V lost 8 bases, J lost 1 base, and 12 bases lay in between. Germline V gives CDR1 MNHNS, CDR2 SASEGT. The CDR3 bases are TGTGCCAGCTGCCCTAGTGGGAGCAATCAGCCCCAGCATTTT. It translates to CASCPSGSNQPQHF.

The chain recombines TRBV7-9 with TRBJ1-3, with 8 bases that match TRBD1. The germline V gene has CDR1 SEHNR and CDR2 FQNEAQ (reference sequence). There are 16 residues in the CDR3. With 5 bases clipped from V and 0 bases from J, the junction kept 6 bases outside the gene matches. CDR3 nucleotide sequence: TGTGCCAGCAGCCCACCCGACAGGGGCTCTGGAAACACCATATATTTT. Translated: CASSPPDRGSGNTIYF.